A single sample gave rise to the 11 T cell receptor beta chains below, sequenced in a study of blood T cell repertoires in COVID-19. TCRdb's copy holds only in-frame clones and misses some; the assay was immunoSEQ multiplex PCR. The sample records around 300,000 clones, around nine tenths being singletons. Sequencing used PBMCs or T cells enriched from blood (not recorded which). The source of these receptors is a woman between 18 and 29 years old who had recovered from COVID-19.

The genes are TRBV5-1 and TRBJ2-1, with 8 bases fitting TRBD1. Trimming removed 4 bases from V and 3 bases from J; junction bases left unmatched: 3. Germline V gene sequence: CDR1 SGHRS, CDR2 YFSETQ. The CDR3 spans 14 residues. The CDR3: CASSTGQGYNEQFF. CDR3 sequence (DNA): TGCGCCAGCAGCACCGGACAGGGCTACAATGAGCAGTTCTTC.

The genes are TRBV9 and TRBJ2-3; D perhaps matches TRBD2 (5 bases). This CDR3 contains 17 residues. Trimming stripped 3 bases from V and 1 base from J, with 18 bases between. CDR1 SGDLS and CDR2 YYNGEE come from the germline V gene. The CDR3: CASSEHGSPRGTDTQYF. The DNA of the CDR3 is TGTGCCAGCAGCGAACATGGGAGCCCCCGCGGCACAGATACGCAGTATTTT. The whole variable domain, remainder taken from reference TRBV9 and TRBJ2-3, is DSGVTQTPKHLITATGQRVTLRCSPRSGDLSVYWYQQSLDQGLQFLIQYYNGEERAKGNILERFSAQQFPDLHSELNLSSLELGDSALYFCASSEHGSPRGTDTQYFGPGTRLTVL.

This clone is a singleton in its sample. This chain joins TRBV4-1 and TRBJ1-2; a possible D gene is TRBD1 (6 bases). The CDR3 is 14 amino acids. V shed 2 bases and J shed 4 bases, with 11 bases lying between them. Germline V gives CDR1 MGHRA, CDR2 YSYEKL. The CDR3: CASSQQGLSYGYTF. Written as DNA, the CDR3 is TGCGCCAGCAGCCAACAGGGGCTATCCTATGGCTACACCTTC.

This chain uses TRBV19 with TRBJ2-3, with a tentative D call TRBD1 (5 bases). Germline loops: CDR1 LNHDA, CDR2 SQIVND (reference sequence). The CDR3 runs to 13 residues. The V and J ends lost 1 base and 4 bases respectively, with 6 bases between them. The DNA of the CDR3 is TGTGCCAGTAGTATAGGCAGGGCAGATACGCAGTATTTT. Protein product: CASSIGRADTQYF.

The genes are TRBV7-9 and TRBJ2-1; a possible D gene is TRBD2 (7 bases). The CDR3 has 15 amino acids. Deletions cut 5 bases from V and 6 bases from J, with 17 bases between. Germline CDR1 reads SEHNR; CDR2 reads FQNEAQ (reference sequence). The CDR3 DNA reads TGTGCCAGCAGCCCTGCCGGGGGGCGCGGCAATGAGCAGTTCTTC. It yields the protein CASSPAGGRGNEQFF. Full variable domain (outside the CDR3, taken from reference TRBV7-9 and TRBJ2-1): DTGVSQNPRHKITKRGQNVTFRCDPISEHNRLYWYRQTLGQGPEFLTYFQNEAQLEKSRLLSDRFSAERPKGSFSTLEIQRTEQGDSAMYLCASSPAGGRGNEQFFGPGTRLTVL.

The chain carries TRBV11-3 and TRBJ2-7; D not resolved. This CDR3 has 13 residues. V was trimmed by 0 bases and J by 5 bases, leaving 8 bases between them. Germline V gene data show CDR1 as SGHNT and CDR2 as YENEEA. Written as DNA, the CDR3 is TGTGCCAGCAGCTTAGATGTCGTCGACGAGCAGTACTTC. It codes for CASSLDVVDEQYF.

This chain links TRBV27 with TRBJ1-5; a weak D match, TRBD1 (6 bases). The CDR3 is made up of 15 amino acids. Between the trimmed V and J ends, which lost 5 bases and 0 bases, there was a span of 11 bases. Germline V gene sequence: CDR1 MNHEY, CDR2 SMNVEV (reference sequence). CDR3 nucleotide sequence: TGTGCCAGCAGTCGCGGGGGGGCTAGCAATCAGCCCCAGCATTTT. It specifies CASSRGGASNQPQHF.

V gene TRBV9 combines with J gene TRBJ2-5; 11 bases fit TRBD1. V gave up 3 bases and J gave up 5 bases; unmatched junction bases: 12. The CDR3 spans 17 residues. CDR1 is SGDLS, CDR2 YYNGEE, per germline. CDR3: CASSEQVGQGGSETQYF. CDR3 bases: TGTGCCAGCAGCGAGCAGGTGGGACAGGGGGGATCTGAGACCCAGTACTTC.

The rearrangement uses TRBV11-2 and TRBJ2-5; 13 bases map to TRBD2. V was pared by 6 bases and J by 2 bases, with 3 bases of the junction left unmatched. CDR3 size: 15 residues. The germline V gene has CDR1 SGHAT and CDR2 FQNNGV. CDR3 in amino acids: CASRRTSGGQETQYF. CDR3 in DNA: TGTGCCAGCAGGCGGACTAGCGGGGGACAAGAGACCCAGTACTTC.

A remark on this clone: This may be a read error, as it is one base from a much larger clone. The chain joins TRBV4-3 to TRBJ2-7; 10 nucleotides match TRBD1. V gave up 3 bases and J gave up 2 bases; unmatched junction bases: 7. The CDR3 has 16 amino acids. Germline CDR1 LGHNA, CDR2 YSLEER. The CDR3 region has the DNA TGCGCCAGCAGCCACTTCGGGACAGGGGAAACCTACGAGCAGTACTTC. Its translation is CASSHFGTGETYEQYF.

This clone has more than one count but fewer than ten. The chain employs TRBV4-1 and TRBJ1-4; D is uncertain. Trimming pared 1 base from V and 6 bases from J, leaving 15 bases between. This CDR3 is built from 16 residues. CDR1 MGHRA and CDR2 YSYEKL come from the germline V gene. The CDR3 here is CASSQAAQTRYEKLFF. For the CDR3, the DNA is TGCGCCAGCAGCCAAGCCGCCCAGACGAGGTATGAAAAACTGTTTTTT.